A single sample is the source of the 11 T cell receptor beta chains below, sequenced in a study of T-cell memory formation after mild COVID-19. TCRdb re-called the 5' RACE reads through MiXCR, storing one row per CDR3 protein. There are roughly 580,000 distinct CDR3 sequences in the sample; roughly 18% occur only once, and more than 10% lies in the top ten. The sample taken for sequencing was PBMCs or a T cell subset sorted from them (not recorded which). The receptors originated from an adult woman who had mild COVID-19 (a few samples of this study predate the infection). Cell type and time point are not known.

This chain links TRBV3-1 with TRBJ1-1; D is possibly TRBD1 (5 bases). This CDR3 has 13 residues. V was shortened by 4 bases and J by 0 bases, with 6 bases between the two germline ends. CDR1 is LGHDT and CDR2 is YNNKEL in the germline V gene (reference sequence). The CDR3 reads CASSPQVNTEAFF. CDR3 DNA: TGTGCCAGCAGCCCACAGGTGAACACTGAAGCTTTCTTT. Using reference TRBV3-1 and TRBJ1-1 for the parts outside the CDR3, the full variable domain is DTAVSQTPKYLVTQMGNDKSIKCEQNLGHDTMYWYKQDSKKFLKIMFSYNNKELIINETVPNRFSPKSPDKAHLNLHINSLELGDSAVYFCASSPQVNTEAFFGQGTRLTVV.

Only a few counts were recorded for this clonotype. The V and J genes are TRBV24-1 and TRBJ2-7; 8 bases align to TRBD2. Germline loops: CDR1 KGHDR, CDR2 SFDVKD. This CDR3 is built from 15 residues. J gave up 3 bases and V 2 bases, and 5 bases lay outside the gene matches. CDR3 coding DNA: TGTGCCACCAGTGATTCCCCAGCGGGGGTCTACGAGCAGTACTTC. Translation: CATSDSPAGVYEQYF.

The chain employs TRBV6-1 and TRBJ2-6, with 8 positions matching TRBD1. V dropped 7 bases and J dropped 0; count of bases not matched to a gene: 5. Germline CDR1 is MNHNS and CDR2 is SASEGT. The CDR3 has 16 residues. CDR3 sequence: CASTGQGNSGANVLTF. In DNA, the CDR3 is TGTGCCAGCACCGGACAGGGTAACTCTGGGGCCAACGTCCTGACTTTC.

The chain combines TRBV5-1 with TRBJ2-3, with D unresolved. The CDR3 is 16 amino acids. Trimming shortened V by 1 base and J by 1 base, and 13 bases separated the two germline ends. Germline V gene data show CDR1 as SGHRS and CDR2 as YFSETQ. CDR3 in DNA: TGCGCCAGCAGCTTGTTGGCGGCGGCAGGCACAGATACGCAGTATTTT. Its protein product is CASSLLAAAGTDTQYF.

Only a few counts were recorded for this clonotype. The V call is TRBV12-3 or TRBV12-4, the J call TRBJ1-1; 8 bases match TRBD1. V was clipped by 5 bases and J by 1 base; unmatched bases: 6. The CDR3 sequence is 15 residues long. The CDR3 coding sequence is TGTGCCAGCAGTCAATACGGACAGGGGAACACTGAAGCTTTCTTT. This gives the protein CASSQYGQGNTEAFF.

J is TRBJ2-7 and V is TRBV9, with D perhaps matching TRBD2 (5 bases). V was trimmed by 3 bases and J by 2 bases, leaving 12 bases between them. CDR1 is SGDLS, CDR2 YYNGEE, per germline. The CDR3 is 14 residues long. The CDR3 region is CASSGPLAPYEQYF. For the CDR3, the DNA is TGTGCCAGCAGCGGACCCCTAGCCCCCTACGAGCAGTACTTC.

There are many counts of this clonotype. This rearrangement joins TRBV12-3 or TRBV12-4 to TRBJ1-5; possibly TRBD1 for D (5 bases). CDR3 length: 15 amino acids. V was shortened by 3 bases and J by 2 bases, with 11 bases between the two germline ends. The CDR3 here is CASSFSGEGNQPQHF. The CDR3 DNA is TGTGCCAGCAGTTTCTCGGGGGAGGGCAATCAGCCCCAGCATTTT.

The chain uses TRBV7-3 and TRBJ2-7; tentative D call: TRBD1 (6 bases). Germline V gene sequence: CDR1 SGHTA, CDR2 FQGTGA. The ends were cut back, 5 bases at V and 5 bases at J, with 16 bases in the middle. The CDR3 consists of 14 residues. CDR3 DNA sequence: TGTGCCAGCAGCGCTGCAATGGGGGCCAACGAGCAGTACTTC. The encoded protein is CASSAAMGANEQYF.

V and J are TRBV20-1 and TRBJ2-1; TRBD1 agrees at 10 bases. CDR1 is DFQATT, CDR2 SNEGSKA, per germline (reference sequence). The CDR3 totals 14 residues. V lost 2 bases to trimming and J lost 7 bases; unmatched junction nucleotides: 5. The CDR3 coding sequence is TGCAGTGCTAGAAGAGACAGGGGGCTAAATGAGCAGTTCTTC. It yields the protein CSARRDRGLNEQFF.

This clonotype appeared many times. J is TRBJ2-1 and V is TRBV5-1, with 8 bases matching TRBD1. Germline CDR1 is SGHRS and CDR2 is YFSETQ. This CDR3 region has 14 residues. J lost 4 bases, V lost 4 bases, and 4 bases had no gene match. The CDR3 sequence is CASSGGTGYNEQFF. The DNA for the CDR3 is TGCGCCAGCAGCGGGGGGACAGGTTACAATGAGCAGTTCTTC.

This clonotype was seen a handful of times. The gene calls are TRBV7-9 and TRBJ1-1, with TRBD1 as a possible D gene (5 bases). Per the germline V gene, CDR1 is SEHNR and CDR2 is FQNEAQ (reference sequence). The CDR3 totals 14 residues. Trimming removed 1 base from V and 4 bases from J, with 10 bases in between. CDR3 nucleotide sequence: TGTGCCAGCAGCTTAGTCGCAGGGCCCACTGAAGCTTTCTTT. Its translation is CASSLVAGPTEAFF.